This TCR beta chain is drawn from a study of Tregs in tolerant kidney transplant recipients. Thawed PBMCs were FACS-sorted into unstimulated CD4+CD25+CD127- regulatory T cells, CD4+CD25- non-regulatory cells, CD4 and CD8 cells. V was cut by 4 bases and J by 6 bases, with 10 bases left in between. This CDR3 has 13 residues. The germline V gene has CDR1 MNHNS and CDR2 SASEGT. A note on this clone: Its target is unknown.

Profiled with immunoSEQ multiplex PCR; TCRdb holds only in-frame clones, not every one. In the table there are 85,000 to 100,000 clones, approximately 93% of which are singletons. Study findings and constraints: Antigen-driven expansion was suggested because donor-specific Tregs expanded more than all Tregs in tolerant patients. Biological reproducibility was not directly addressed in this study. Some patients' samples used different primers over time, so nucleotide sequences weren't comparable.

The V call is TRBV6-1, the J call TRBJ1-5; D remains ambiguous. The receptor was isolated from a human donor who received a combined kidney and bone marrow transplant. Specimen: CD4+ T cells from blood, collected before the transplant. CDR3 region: CASSGEFGQPQHF. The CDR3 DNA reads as TGTGCCAGCAGTGGGGAGTTTGGTCAGCCCCAGCATTTT.